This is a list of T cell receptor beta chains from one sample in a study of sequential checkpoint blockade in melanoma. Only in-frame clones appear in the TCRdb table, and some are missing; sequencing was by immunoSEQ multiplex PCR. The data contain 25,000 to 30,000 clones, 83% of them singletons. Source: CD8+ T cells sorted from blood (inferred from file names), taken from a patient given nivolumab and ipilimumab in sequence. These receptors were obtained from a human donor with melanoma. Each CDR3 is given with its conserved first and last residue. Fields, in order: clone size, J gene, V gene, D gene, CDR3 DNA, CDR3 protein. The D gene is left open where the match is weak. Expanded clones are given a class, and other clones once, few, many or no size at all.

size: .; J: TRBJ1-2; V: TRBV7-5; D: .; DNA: TGTGCCAGATCCCTTAACAGGGGGCTGTGTTTCGGCTACACCTTC; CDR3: CARSLNRGLCFGYTF
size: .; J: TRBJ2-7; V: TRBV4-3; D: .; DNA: TGCGCCAGCAGCCACAGGGGTAACGAGCAGTACTTC; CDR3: CASSHRGNEQYF
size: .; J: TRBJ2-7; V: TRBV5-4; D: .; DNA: TGTGCCAGCAGCTGGGGGACGGGAGTCCACGAGCAGTACTTC; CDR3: CASSWGTGVHEQYF
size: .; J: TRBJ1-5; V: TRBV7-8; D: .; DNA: TGTGCCAGCAGCTTAGAGGGAGCTAATAGCAATCAGCCCCAGCATTTT; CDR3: CASSLEGANSNQPQHF
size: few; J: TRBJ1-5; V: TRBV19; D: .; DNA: TGTGCCAGTAGTATCGGGTTACAGCCCCAGCATTTT; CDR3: CASSIGLQPQHF
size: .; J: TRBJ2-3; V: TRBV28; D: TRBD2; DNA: TGTGCCAGCAGATTAATAGCGGGAAGTAAGGATACGCAGTATTTT; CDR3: CASRLIAGSKDTQYF
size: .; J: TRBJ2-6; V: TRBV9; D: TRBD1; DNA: TGTGCCAGCAGCCTCCGGACAGGCCTGGACTCTGGGGCCAACGTCCTGACTTTC; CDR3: CASSLRTGLDSGANVLTF
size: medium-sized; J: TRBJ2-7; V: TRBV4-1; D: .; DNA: TGCGCCAGCAGCCAAGGGGCTAGCTATGACTACGAGCAGTACTTC; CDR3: CASSQGASYDYEQYF
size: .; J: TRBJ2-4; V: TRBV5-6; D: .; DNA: TGTGCCAGCAGTACTCCGGTTGGGGGGTGGGGAAACATTCAGTACTTC; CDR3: CASSTPVGGWGNIQYF
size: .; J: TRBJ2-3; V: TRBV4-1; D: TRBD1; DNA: TGCGCCAGCAGTAATGGACAGGGTGGCACAGATACGCAGTATTTT; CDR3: CASSNGQGGTDTQYF
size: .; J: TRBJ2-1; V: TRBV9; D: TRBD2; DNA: TGTGCCAGCAGCGTAGTTAGCGGGAGAAACAATGAGCAGTTCTTC; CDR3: CASSVVSGRNNEQFF
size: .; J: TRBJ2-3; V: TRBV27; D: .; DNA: TGTGCCAGCAGTTTAAGCGGCACAGATACGCAGTATTTT; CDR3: CASSLSGTDTQYF
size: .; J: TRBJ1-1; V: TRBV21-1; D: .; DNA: TGTGCCAGCAGCCGCCCTACCAGGGCGGGGGTCACTGAAGCTTTCTTT; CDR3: CASSRPTRAGVTEAFF
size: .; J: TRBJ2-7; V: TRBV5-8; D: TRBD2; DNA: TGTGCCAGTTCCACCGGTCCGGGACTAGACGAGCAGTACTTC; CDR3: CASSTGPGLDEQYF
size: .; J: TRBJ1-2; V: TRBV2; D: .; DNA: TGTGCCAGCATCGGTAGGGGTTATGGCTACACCTTC; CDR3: CASIGRGYGYTF
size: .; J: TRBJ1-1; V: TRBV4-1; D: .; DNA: TGCGCCAGCAGCCAAGGCCCGGGGTCCCCTGAAGCTTTCTTT; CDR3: CASSQGPGSPEAFF
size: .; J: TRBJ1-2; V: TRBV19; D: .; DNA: TGTGCCAGTAGTAGATCCGGGAACGGATACTATGGCTACACCTTC; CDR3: CASSRSGNGYYGYTF
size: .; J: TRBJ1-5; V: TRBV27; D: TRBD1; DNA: TGTGCCAGCGGACAGGGGGATACTGGGCAGCCCCAGCATTTT; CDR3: CASGQGDTGQPQHF
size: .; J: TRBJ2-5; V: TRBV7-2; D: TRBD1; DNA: TGTGCCAGCAGCCATAGGGACAGTGGCCAAGAGACCCAGTACTTC; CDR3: CASSHRDSGQETQYF
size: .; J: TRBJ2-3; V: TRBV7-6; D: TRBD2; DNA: TGTGCCAGCAGCCCGAGGGAGGGATACACAGATACGCAGTATTTT; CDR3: CASSPREGYTDTQYF
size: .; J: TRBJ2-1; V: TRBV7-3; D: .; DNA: TGTGCCAGCAGTCCGAATGGGGCGGTGGCCTACAATGAGCAGTTCTTC; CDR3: CASSPNGAVAYNEQFF
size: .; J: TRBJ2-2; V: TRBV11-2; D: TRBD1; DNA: TGTGCCAGCAGCGTCGGACAGGGGGCAGCCGGGGAGCTGTTTTTT; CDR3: CASSVGQGAAGELFF
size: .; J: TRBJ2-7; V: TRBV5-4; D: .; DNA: TGTGCCAGCAGCCCGGGTCTACAGGGACCTTACGAGCAGTACTTC; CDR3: CASSPGLQGPYEQYF
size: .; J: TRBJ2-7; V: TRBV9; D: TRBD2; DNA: TGTGCCAGCAGCCCTGACCTAGCACCCAAAGCGGGGGAGCAGTACTTC; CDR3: CASSPDLAPKAGEQYF
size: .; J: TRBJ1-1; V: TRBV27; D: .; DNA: TGTGCCAGCGTGCGTAAAACTGAAGCTTTCTTT; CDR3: CASVRKTEAFF
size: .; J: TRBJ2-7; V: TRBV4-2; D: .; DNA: TGTGCCAGCAGCCAAGATGAGGTCTACGAGCAGTACTTC; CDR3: CASSQDEVYEQYF